Below are 21 T cell receptor beta chains sequenced from a single sample in a study of OX40 agonist ivuxolimab in advanced cancers. Sequencing was performed with immunoSEQ multiplex PCR; in TCRdb, only in-frame clones are kept and a portion is missing. The repertoire holds about 79,000 clones, with roughly 88% as singletons. The specimen comprised CD4+ or CD8+ T cells sorted from blood, sampled in a trial of the OX40 agonist ivuxolimab. All receptors come from an adult with an advanced solid tumor such as melanoma, head and neck, liver or kidney cancer.

V usage is TRBV5-8 and J usage is TRBJ1-2, with D hard to call. CDR3 length: 12 residues. In germline, CDR1 is SGHTS, CDR2 YDEGEE. V was shortened by 6 bases and J by 8 bases, with 14 bases between the two germline ends. The CDR3 sequence: CASTLGPAGYTF. The CDR3, as DNA: TGTGCCAGCACTCTCGGGCCTGCGGGCTACACCTTC. Variable domain in full (rest from reference TRBV5-8 and TRBJ1-2): EAGVTQSPTHLIKTRGQQATLRCSPISGHTSVYWYQQALGLGLQFLLWYDEGEERNRGNFPPRFSGRQFPNYSSELNVNALELEDSALYLCASTLGPAGYTFGSGTRLTVV.

This chain uses TRBV29-1 with TRBJ2-5; TRBD1 agrees at 9 bases. The V gene's germline CDR1 is SQVTM and CDR2 ANQGSEA. This CDR3 region has 13 residues. V was clipped by 8 bases and J by 5 bases; unmatched bases: 9. The CDR3 sequence is CSLRTGAVETQYF. CDR3 DNA: TGCAGCCTAAGGACAGGGGCCGTGGAGACCCAGTACTTC.

The V gene is TRBV6-1, the J gene TRBJ1-5; D is possibly TRBD1 (5 bases). The CDR3 length is 15 residues. V lost 3 bases to trimming and J lost 6 bases, with 15 bases between them. The germline V gene encodes CDR1 MNHNS and CDR2 SASEGT. As DNA, the CDR3 is TGTGCCAGCAGTGAGAGAGACAGAGAAGGTCAGCCCCAGCATTTT. This translates into CASSERDREGQPQHF.

The rearrangement links TRBV5-1 to TRBJ2-7, with unresolved D. Germline V gene lookup returns CDR1 SGHRS and CDR2 YFSETQ. Trimming removed 0 bases from V and 0 bases from J, with 7 bases in between. The CDR3 covers 14 residues. This chain's CDR3 is CASSLAVDSYEQYV. CDR3 DNA: TGCGCCAGCAGCTTGGCAGTCGACTCCTACGAGCAGTACGTC.

The CDR3 sequence: CASSLVRGNQPQHF. The CDR3, as DNA: TGTGCCAGCAGCTTGGTGAGGGGGAATCAGCCCCAGCATTTT. The J gene is TRBJ1-5, the V gene TRBV7-2, with D possibly TRBD1 on 6 matching bases. Trimming shortened V by 3 bases and J by 4 bases, and 10 bases separated the two germline ends. From germline, CDR1 is SGHTA and CDR2 FQGNSA. The CDR3 sequence is 14 residues long.

This sequence joins TRBV6-5 and TRBJ2-5; D is tentatively TRBD1 or TRBD2 (5 bases each). Germline assignment: CDR1 MNHEY and CDR2 SVGAGI. V lost 4 bases, J lost 5 bases, and 11 bases lay in between. CDR3 size: 13 residues. The chain's CDR3 is CASSLGVRETQYF. The CDR3 nucleotides read TGTGCCAGCAGTTTGGGGGTGCGGGAGACCCAGTACTTC.

The rearrangement joins TRBV28 to TRBJ1-4; D is ambiguous. The CDR3 extends over 16 amino acids. Germline V gives CDR1 MDHEN, CDR2 SYDVKM. V lost 6 bases to trimming and J lost 6 bases, with 20 bases between them. CDR3 nucleotide sequence: TGTGCCAGCAGCACACCTTGGACTTCCCGAGATGAAAAACTGTTTTTT. Translated, it gives CASSTPWTSRDEKLFF.

V usage is TRBV5-6 and J usage is TRBJ1-2; possibly TRBD1 for D (5 bases). CDR1 SGHDT and CDR2 YYEEEE come from the germline V gene. There are 13 residues in the CDR3. Trimming pared 2 bases from V and 8 bases from J, leaving 13 bases between. The CDR3 is CASSFTGTWGYTF. CDR3 bases: TGTGCCAGCAGCTTCACAGGAACTTGGGGCTACACCTTC.

The genes are TRBV19 and TRBJ2-5; no clear D. This CDR3 spans 13 amino acids. Germline V gene data show CDR1 as LNHDA and CDR2 as SQIVND (reference sequence). Trimming removed 3 bases from V and 3 bases from J, with 8 bases in between. The CDR3 protein is CASSMNGKETQYF. CDR3 DNA sequence: TGTGCCAGTAGTATGAACGGTAAAGAGACCCAGTACTTC.

A few counts support this clone. Other DNA sequences within the sample encode an identical CDR3. The chain has TRBV9 and TRBJ2-7; the match to TRBD1 covers 10 bases. This CDR3 has 13 residues. In germline, CDR1 is SGDLS, CDR2 YYNGEE. J lost 4 bases, V lost 3 bases, and 1 base had no gene match. CDR3 DNA: TGTGCCAGCAGCGGACAGGGGGCGTACGAGCAGTACTTC. This sequence encodes CASSGQGAYEQYF.

The chain uses TRBV10-1 and TRBJ1-1; D unresolved. This CDR3 comprises 14 residues. Germline values: CDR1 WNHNN, CDR2 SYGVQD (reference sequence). The V and J ends lost 0 bases and 0 bases respectively, with 5 bases between them. For the CDR3, the DNA is TGCGCCAGCAGTGAGTCGCGGCTGAACACTGAAGCTTTCTTT. Encoded protein: CASSESRLNTEAFF.

The genes are TRBV30 and TRBJ1-4; possibly TRBD1 for D (6 bases). This CDR3 is built from 14 residues. Germline lookup yields CDR1 GTSNPN and CDR2 SVGIG (reference sequence). V lost 5 bases and J lost 4, with 14 bases in between. The CDR3 is CAWVLRGFNEKLFF. In nucleotides, the CDR3 is TGTGCCTGGGTACTCAGGGGATTTAATGAAAAACTGTTTTTT.

The genes are TRBV2 and TRBJ2-7, with 10 bases aligning to TRBD1. V lost 6 bases, J lost 5 bases, and 4 bases stayed unmatched. This CDR3 spans 13 amino acids. Per the germline V gene, CDR1 is SNHLY and CDR2 is FYNNEI. CDR3 DNA sequence: TGTGCCAGCAGCCGACAGGGGGCCGACGAGCAGTACGTC. Translation: CASSRQGADEQYV.

The chain links TRBV29-1 to TRBJ2-3, with 9 bases lining up with TRBD2. Germline CDR1 is SQVTM and CDR2 is ANQGSEA. The J segment lost 1 base and the V segment lost 6 bases, leaving 5 bases of the junction unmatched. The CDR3 has 14 amino acids. CDR3 residues: CSVRASGGTDTQYF. Here the CDR3 DNA reads TGCAGCGTCCGTGCTAGCGGGGGCACAGATACGCAGTATTTT.

This chain joins TRBV29-1 and TRBJ1-3, with D possibly matching TRBD1 (5 bases). V was trimmed by 7 bases and J by 2 bases, leaving 12 bases between them. Germline loops: CDR1 SQVTM, CDR2 ANQGSEA. This CDR3 has 13 amino acids. CDR3 sequence reads: CSDRQCPGNTIYF. The DNA of the CDR3 is TGCAGCGATCGACAGTGTCCTGGAAACACCATATATTTT.

The chain links TRBV5-4 to TRBJ2-3, with D uncertain. This CDR3 contains 12 residues. Germline V gives CDR1 SGHNT, CDR2 YYREEE (reference sequence). The V end was cut by 5 bases, the J end by 4 bases, with 8 bases between. The CDR3 DNA is TGTGCCAGCAGTCAGTTCCCAGATACGCAGTATTTT. Translation gives CASSQFPDTQYF.

V usage is TRBV10-1 and J usage is TRBJ2-1; 10 bases are a match to TRBD2. Losses at the gene ends were 6 bases for V and 5 bases for J; bases not matched to a gene: 19. Germline V gene lookup returns CDR1 WNHNN and CDR2 SYGVQD (reference sequence). The CDR3 runs 19 residues. CDR3 sequence reads: CASSDSILAGAPNDNEQFF. For the CDR3, the DNA is TGCGCCAGCAGCGACTCCATCCTAGCGGGGGCCCCAAATGACAATGAGCAGTTCTTC.

This clone was detected once. This chain uses TRBV18 with TRBJ2-3, with 7 bases fitting TRBD1. V was clipped by 6 bases and J by 1 base; unmatched bases: 4. This CDR3 is built from 14 residues. Looked up from germline, CDR1 is KGHSH and CDR2 is LQKENI. CDR3 sequence (DNA): TGTGCCAGCTCCCGCGACAGGGGCACAGATACGCAGTATTTT. Amino acids: CASSRDRGTDTQYF.

V gene TRBV5-1 combines with J gene TRBJ1-4; 9 nucleotides align to TRBD1. Germline values: CDR1 SGHRS, CDR2 YFSETQ. Losses at the gene ends were 2 bases for V and 8 bases for J; bases not matched to a gene: 10. The CDR3 length is 16 residues. In DNA, the CDR3 is TGCGCCAGCAGCTTTCAAGGACAGGGGCTGGGGGAAAAACTGTTTTTT. It yields the protein CASSFQGQGLGEKLFF.

V is TRBV5-6 and J is TRBJ1-5, with 7 bases fitting TRBD1. V was clipped by 5 bases and J by 4 bases; unmatched bases: 9. The CDR3 runs 15 residues. The germline CDR1 and CDR2 sequences are SGHDT and YYEEEE. The CDR3 coding sequence is TGTGCCAGCAGTTACTCCGGGACAGAGAATCAGCCCCAGCATTTT. This encodes CASSYSGTENQPQHF.

V is TRBV19 and J is TRBJ1-1; D not resolved. V lost 11 bases and J lost 0, with 13 bases in between. Germline loops: CDR1 LNHDA, CDR2 SQIVND (reference sequence). The CDR3 loop spans 13 amino acids. The CDR3 DNA is TGTGCCGCTCTAAACACAGTGAACACTGAAGCTTTCTTT. Amino acids: CAALNTVNTEAFF. Full variable domain (outside the CDR3, taken from reference TRBV19 and TRBJ1-1): DGGITQSPKYLFRKEGQNVTLSCEQNLNHDAMYWYRQDPGQGLRLIYYSQIVNDFQKGDIAEGYSVSREKKESFPLTVTSAQKNPTAFYLCAALNTVNTEAFFGQGTRLTVV.